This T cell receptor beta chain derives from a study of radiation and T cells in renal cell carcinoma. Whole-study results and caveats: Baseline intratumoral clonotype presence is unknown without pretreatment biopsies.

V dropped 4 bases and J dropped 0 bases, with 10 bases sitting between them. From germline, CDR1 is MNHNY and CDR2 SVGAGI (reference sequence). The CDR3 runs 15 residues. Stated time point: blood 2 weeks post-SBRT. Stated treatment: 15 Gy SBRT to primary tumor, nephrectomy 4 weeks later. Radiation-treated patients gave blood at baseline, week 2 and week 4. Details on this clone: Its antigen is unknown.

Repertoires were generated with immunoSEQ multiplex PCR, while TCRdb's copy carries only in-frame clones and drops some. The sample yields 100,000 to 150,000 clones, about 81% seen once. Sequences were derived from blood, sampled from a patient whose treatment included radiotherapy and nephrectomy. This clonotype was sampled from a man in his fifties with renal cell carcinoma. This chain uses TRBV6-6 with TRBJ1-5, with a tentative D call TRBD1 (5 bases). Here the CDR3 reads CASSWGFHSNQPQHF. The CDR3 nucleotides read TGTGCCAGCAGTTGGGGCTTCCATAGCAATCAGCCCCAGCATTTT.